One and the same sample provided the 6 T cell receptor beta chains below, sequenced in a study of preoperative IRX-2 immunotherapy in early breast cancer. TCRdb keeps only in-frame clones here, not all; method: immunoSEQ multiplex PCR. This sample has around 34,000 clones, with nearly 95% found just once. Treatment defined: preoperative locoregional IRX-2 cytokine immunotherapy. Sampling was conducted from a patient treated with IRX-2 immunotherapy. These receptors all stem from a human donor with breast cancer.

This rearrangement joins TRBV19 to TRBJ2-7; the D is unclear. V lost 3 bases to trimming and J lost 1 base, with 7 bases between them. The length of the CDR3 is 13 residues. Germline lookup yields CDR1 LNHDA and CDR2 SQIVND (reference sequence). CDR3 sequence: CASSIQGSYEQYF. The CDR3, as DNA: TGTGCCAGTAGTATCCAAGGGTCCTACGAGCAGTACTTC.

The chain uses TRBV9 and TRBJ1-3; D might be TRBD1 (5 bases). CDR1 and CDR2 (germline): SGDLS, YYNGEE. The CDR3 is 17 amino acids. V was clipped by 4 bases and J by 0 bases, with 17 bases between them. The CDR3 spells CASSTRQKTSSGNTIYF. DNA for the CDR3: TGTGCCAGCAGCACTCGACAGAAGACCAGCTCTGGAAACACCATATATTTT.

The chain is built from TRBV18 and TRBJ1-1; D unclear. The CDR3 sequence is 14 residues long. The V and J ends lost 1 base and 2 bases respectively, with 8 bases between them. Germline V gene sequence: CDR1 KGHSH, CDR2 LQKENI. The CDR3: CASSPQGGNTEAFF. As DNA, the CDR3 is TGTGCCAGCTCACCACAGGGTGGTAACACTGAAGCTTTCTTT. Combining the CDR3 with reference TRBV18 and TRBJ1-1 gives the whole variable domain NAGVMQNPRHLVRRRGQEARLRCSPMKGHSHVYWYRQLPEEGLKFMVYLQKENIIDESGMPKERFSAEFPKEGPSILRIQQVVRGDSAAYFCASSPQGGNTEAFFGQGTRLTVV.

CDR3 nucleotide sequence: TGTGCCAGTAGTGCAAGACAGGGAGCGATAAACACCATATATTTT. Translating it yields CASSARQGAINTIYF. V gene TRBV19 combines with J gene TRBJ1-3, with TRBD1 identical over 7 bases. There are 15 residues in the CDR3. Germline V lookup: CDR1 LNHDA, CDR2 SQIVND (reference sequence). The ends lost 5 bases at V and 6 bases at J; junction bases unmatched: 10.

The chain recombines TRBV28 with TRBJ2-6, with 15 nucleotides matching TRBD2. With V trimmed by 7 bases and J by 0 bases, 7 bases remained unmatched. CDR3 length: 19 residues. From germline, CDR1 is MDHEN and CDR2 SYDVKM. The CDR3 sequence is CASTMGLAGGFSGANVLTF. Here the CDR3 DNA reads TGTGCCAGCACCATGGGACTAGCGGGGGGATTCTCTGGGGCCAACGTCCTGACTTTC.

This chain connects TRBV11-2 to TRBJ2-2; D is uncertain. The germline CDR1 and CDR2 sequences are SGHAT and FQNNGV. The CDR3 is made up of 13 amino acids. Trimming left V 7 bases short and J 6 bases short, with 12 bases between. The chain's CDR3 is CASTPHRPGELFF. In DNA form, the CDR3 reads TGTGCCAGCACCCCACATAGACCCGGGGAGCTGTTTTTT.